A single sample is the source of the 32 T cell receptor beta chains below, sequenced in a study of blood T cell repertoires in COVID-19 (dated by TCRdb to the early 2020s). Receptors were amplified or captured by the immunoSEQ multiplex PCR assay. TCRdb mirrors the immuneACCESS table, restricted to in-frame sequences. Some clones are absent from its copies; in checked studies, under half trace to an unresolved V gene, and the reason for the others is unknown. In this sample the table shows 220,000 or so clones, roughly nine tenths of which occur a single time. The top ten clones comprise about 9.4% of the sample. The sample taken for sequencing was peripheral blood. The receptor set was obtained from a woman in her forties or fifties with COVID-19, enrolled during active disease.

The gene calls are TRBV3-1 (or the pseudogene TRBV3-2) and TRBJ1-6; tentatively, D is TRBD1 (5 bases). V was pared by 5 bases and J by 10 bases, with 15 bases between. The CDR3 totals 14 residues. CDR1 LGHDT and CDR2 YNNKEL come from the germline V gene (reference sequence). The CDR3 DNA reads TGTGCCAGCAGCGAAGCAACCGGGGGATCACCCCTCCACTTT. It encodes CASSEATGGSPLHF.

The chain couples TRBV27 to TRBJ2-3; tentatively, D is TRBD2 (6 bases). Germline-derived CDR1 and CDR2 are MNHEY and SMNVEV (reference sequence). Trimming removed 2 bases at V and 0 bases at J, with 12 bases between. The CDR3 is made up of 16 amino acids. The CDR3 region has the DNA TGTGCCAGCAGTTTAAGCGGCGGGGATAGCACAGATACGCAGTATTTT. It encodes CASSLSGGDSTDTQYF.

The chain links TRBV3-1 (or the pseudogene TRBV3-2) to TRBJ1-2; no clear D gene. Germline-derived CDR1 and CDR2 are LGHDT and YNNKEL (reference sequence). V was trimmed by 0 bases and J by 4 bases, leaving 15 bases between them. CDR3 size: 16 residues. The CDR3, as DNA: TGTGCCAGCAGCCAAGATAATCGTGGGCCGAGCTATGGCTACACCTTC. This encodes CASSQDNRGPSYGYTF.

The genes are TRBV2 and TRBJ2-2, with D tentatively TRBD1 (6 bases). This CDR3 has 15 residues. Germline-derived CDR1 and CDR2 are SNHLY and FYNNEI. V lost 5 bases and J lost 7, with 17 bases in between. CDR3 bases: TGTGCCAGCAGTTCTCCAGGAACAGGGATCGGGGAGCTGTTTTTT. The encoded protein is CASSSPGTGIGELFF.

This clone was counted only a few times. Here the CDR3 DNA reads TGTGCCAGCAGTTTATGGGACAGGACCTACGAGCAGTACTTC. It yields the protein CASSLWDRTYEQYF. The rearrangement uses TRBV28 and TRBJ2-7; the match to TRBD1 covers 7 bases. Unmatched junction bases numbered 1, after V lost 0 bases and J lost 2 bases. Germline V gives CDR1 MDHEN, CDR2 SYDVKM. The CDR3 loop spans 14 amino acids. The full variable domain, rest sourced from reference TRBV28 and TRBJ2-7, is DVKVTQSSRYLVKRTGEKVFLECVQDMDHENMFWYRQDPGLGLRLIYFSYDVKMKEKGDIPEGYSVSREKKERFSLILESASTNQTSMYLCASSLWDRTYEQYFGPGTRLTVT.

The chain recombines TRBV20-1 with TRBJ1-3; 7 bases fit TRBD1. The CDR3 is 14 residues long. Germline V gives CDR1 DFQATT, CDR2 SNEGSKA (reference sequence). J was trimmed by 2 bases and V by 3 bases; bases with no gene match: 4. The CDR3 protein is CSASGDRAGNTIYF. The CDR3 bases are TGCAGTGCTAGTGGTGACAGGGCTGGAAACACCATATATTTT.

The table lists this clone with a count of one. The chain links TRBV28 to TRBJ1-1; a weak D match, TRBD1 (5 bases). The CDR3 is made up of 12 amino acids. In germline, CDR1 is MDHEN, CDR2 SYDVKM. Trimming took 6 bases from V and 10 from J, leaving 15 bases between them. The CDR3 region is CASRPGQRIAFF. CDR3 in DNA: TGTGCCAGCAGGCCCGGACAAAGGATAGCTTTCTTT.

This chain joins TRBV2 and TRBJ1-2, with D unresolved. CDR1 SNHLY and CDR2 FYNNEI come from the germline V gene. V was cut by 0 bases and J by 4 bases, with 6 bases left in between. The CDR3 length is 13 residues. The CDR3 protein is CASSEALGYGYTF. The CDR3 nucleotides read TGTGCCAGCAGTGAAGCGCTCGGCTATGGCTACACCTTC.

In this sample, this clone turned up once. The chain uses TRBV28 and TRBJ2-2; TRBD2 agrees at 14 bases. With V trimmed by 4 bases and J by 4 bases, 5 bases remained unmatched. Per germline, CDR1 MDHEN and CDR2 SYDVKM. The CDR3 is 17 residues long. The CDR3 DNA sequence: TGTGCCAGCAGTTCCAGGACTAGCGGGGGGTTCACCGGGGAGCTGTTTTTT. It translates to CASSSRTSGGFTGELFF.

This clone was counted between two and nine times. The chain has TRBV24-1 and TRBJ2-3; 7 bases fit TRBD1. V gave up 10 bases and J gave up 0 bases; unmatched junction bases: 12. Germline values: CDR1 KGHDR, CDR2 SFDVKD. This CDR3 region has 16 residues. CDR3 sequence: CATERPGQPSTDTQYF. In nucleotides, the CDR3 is TGTGCCACAGAACGACCGGGACAGCCTAGCACAGATACGCAGTATTTT.

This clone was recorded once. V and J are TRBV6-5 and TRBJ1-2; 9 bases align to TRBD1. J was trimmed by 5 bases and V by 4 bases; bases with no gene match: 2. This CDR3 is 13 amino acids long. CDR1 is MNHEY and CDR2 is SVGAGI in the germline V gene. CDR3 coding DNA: TGTGCCAGCAGTTTCGGACAGGGGTATGGCTACACCTTC. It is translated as CASSFGQGYGYTF.

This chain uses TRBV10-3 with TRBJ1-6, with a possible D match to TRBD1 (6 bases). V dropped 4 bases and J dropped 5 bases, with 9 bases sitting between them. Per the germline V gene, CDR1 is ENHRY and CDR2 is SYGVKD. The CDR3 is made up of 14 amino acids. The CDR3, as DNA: TGTGCCATCAGTGCAGGGGACAATAATTCACCCCTCCACTTT. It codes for CAISAGDNNSPLHF.

The CDR3 is CASQIRGFRTGELFF. The DNA of the CDR3 is TGTGCCAGCCAAATAAGGGGGTTTAGGACCGGGGAGCTGTTTTTT. The genes are TRBV11-1 and TRBJ2-2, with a tentative D call TRBD1 (6 bases). V lost 8 bases to trimming and J lost 5 bases, with 18 bases between them. Germline CDR1 reads SGHAT; CDR2 reads FQDESV (reference sequence). The CDR3 spans 15 residues.

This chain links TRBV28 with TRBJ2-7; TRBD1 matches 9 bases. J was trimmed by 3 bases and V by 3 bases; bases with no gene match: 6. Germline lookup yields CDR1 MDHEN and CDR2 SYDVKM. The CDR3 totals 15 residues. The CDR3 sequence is CASSFPGQGHYEQYF. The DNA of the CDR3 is TGTGCCAGCAGTTTTCCGGGACAGGGTCACTACGAGCAGTACTTC.

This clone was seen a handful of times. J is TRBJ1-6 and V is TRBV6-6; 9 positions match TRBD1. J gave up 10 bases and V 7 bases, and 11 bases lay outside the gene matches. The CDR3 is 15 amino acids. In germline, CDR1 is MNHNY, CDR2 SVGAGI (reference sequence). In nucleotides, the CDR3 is TGTGCCAGCACCCCCGCCGGGACAGGGTCCTCACCCCTCCACTTT. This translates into CASTPAGTGSSPLHF.

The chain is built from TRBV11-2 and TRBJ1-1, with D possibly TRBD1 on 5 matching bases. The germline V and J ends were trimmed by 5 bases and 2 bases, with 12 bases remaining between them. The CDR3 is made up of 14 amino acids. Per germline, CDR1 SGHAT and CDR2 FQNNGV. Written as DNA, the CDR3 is TGTGCCAGCAGCCCCTCGACAGCTAACACTGAAGCTTTCTTT. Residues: CASSPSTANTEAFF.

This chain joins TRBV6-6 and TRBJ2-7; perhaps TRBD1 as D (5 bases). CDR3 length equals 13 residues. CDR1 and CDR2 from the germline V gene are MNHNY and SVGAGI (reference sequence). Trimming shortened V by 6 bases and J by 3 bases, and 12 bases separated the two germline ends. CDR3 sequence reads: CASSPGQDYEQYF. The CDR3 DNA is TGTGCCAGCAGCCCAGGACAAGACTACGAGCAGTACTTC.

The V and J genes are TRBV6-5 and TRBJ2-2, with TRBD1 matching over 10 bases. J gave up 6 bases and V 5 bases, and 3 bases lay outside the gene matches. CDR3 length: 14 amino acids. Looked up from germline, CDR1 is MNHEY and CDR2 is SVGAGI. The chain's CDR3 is CASSRQGAAGELFF. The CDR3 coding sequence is TGTGCCAGCAGTAGACAGGGGGCTGCCGGGGAGCTGTTTTTT.

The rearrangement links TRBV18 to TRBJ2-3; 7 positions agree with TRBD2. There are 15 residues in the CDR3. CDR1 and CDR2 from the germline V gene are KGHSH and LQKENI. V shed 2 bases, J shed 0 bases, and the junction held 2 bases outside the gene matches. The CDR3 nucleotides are TGTGCCAGCTCACCAAGGCGGGGGAGCACAGATACGCAGTATTTT. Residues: CASSPRRGSTDTQYF.

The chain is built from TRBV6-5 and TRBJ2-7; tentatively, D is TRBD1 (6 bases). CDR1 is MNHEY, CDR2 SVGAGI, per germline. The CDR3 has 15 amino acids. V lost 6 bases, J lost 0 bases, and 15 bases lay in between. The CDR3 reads CASRVGGRISYEQYF. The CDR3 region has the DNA TGTGCCAGCAGGGTAGGGGGACGGATCTCCTACGAGCAGTACTTC.

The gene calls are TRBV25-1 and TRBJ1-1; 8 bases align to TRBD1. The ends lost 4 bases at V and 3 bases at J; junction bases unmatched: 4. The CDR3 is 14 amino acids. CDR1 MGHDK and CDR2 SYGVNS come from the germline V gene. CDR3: CASSARGPYTEAFF. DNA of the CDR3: TGTGCCAGCAGTGCCAGGGGGCCGTACACTGAAGCTTTCTTT.

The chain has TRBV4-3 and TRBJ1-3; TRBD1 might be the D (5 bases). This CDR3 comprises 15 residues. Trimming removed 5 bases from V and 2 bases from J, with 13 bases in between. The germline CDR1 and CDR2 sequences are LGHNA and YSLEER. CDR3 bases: TGCGCCAGCAGCAGCGTCGGAGGGGCTGGAAACACCATATATTTT. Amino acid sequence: CASSSVGGAGNTIYF.

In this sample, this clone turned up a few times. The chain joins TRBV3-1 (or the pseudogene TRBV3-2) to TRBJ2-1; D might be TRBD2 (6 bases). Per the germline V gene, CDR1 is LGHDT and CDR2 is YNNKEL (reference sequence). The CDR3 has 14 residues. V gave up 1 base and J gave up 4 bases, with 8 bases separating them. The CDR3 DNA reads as TGTGCCAGCAGCCAAGGGGGACTTTACAATGAGCAGTTCTTC. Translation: CASSQGGLYNEQFF.

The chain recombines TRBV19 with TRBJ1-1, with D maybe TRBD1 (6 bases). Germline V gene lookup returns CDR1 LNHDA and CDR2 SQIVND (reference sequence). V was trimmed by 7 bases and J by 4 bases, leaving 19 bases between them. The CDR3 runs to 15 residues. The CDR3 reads CASTLGGGLSTEAFF. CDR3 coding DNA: TGTGCCAGTACCCTCGGGGGGGGCTTGAGCACTGAAGCTTTCTTT.

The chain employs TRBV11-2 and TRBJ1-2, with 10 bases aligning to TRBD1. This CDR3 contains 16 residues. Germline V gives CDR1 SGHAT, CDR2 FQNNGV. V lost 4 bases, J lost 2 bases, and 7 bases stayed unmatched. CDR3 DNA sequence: TGTGCCAGCAGCTCCCAGACAGGGGGCAGGAACTATGGCTACACCTTC. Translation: CASSSQTGGRNYGYTF.

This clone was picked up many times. CDR3 coding DNA: TGTGCCAGCAGCCAAGTGACAGGTCGGTTCACTGAAGCTTTCTTT. Its translation: CASSQVTGRFTEAFF. This chain links TRBV14 with TRBJ1-1; D is possibly TRBD1 (6 bases). Germline V lookup: CDR1 SGHDN, CDR2 FVKESK. This CDR3 has 15 residues. V lost 1 base to trimming and J lost 4 bases, with 13 bases between them.

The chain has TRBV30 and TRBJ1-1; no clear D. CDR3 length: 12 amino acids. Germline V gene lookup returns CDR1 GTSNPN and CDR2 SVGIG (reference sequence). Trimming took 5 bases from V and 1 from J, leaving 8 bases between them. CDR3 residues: CAWGRQNTEAFF. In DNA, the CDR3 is TGTGCCTGGGGGAGGCAGAACACTGAAGCTTTCTTT.

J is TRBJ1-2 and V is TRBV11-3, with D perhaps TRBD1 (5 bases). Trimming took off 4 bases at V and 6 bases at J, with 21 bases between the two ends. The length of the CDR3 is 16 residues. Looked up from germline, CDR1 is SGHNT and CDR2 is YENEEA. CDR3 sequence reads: CASSSHPAGGSDGYTF. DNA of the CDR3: TGTGCCAGCAGCTCCCACCCCGCGGGGGGTAGCGATGGCTACACCTTC.

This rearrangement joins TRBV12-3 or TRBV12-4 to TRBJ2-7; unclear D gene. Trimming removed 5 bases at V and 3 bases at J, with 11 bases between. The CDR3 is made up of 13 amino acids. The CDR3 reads CASSGPGFYEQYF. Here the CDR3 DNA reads TGTGCCAGCAGTGGGCCCGGATTCTACGAGCAGTACTTC.

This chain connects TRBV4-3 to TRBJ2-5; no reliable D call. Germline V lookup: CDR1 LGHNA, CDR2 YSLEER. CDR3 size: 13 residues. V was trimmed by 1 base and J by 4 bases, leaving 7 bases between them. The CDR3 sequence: CASSQGQVETQYF. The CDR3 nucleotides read TGCGCCAGCAGCCAAGGGCAGGTAGAGACCCAGTACTTC.

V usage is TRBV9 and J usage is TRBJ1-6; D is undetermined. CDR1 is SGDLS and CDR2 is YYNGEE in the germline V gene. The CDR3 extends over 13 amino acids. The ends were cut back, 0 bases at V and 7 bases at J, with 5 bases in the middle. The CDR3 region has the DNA TGTGCCAGCAGCGTAGACGGGAATTCACCCCTCCACTTT. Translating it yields CASSVDGNSPLHF.

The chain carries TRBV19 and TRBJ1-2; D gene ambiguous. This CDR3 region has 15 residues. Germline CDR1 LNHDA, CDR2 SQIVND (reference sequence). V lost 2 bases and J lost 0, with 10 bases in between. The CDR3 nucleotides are TGTGCCAGTAGTATACCCAAGTTAGCTAACTATGGCTACACCTTC. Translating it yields CASSIPKLANYGYTF. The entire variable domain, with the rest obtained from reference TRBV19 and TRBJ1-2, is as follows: DGGITQSPKYLFRKEGQNVTLSCEQNLNHDAMYWYRQDPGQGLRLIYYSQIVNDFQKGDIAEGYSVSREKKESFPLTVTSAQKNPTAFYLCASSIPKLANYGYTFGSGTRLTVV.